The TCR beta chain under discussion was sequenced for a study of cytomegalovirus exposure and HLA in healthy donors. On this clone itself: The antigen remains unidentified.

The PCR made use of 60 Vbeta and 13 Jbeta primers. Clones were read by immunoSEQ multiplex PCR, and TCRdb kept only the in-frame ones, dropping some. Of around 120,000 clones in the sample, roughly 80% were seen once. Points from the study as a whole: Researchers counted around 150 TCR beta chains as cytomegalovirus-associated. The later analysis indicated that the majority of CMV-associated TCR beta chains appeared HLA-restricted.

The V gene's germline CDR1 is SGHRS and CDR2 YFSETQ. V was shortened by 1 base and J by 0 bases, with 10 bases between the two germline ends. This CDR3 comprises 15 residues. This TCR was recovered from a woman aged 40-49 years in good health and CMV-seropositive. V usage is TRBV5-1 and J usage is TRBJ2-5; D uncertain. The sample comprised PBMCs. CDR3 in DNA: TGCGCCAGCAGCTTGTGCAGGCCAAACCAAGAGACCCAGTACTTC. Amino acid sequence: CASSLCRPNQETQYF.